The 32 T cell receptor beta chains presented below share a single source sample, sequenced in a study of immune evolution from preneoplasia to lung adenocarcinoma. The repertoire was sequenced with immunoSEQ multiplex PCR; TCRdb's copy has only in-frame clones and lacks some. This sample yields a few thousand clones, of which about 91% are seen a single time; about 2.4% belongs to the top ten. The sequencing sample was made of FFPE lung adenocarcinoma in situ tissue. The source of these receptors is a person aged 60 to 80 with lung adenocarcinoma.

Note on this clone: In the same sample, other DNA sequences code for this CDR3. The chain employs TRBV28 and TRBJ2-7; D might be TRBD1 (6 bases). The CDR3 covers 13 residues. The V gene's germline CDR1 is MDHEN and CDR2 SYDVKM. V was pared by 2 bases and J by 4 bases, with 9 bases between. For the CDR3, the DNA is TGTGCCAGCAGTTTAGGGACAAAGTACGAGCAGTACTTC. Protein sequence: CASSLGTKYEQYF.

This rearrangement joins TRBV4-2 to TRBJ2-5; TRBD1 is a possible D gene (5 bases). Germline V gene sequence: CDR1 LGHNA, CDR2 YNFKEQ. The CDR3 contains 14 residues. V gave up 0 bases and J gave up 6 bases, with 11 bases separating them. The CDR3 here is CASSQETGSKTQYF. In DNA, the CDR3 is TGTGCCAGCAGCCAAGAAACAGGTTCGAAGACCCAGTACTTC.

V gene TRBV5-5 combines with J gene TRBJ1-1, with a possible D match to TRBD1 (6 bases). V was shortened by 0 bases and J by 0 bases, with 9 bases between the two germline ends. This CDR3 spans 15 amino acids. CDR1 SGHKS and CDR2 YYEKEE come from the germline V gene (reference sequence). CDR3 residues: CASSLDGQMNTEAFF. The CDR3 DNA sequence: TGTGCCAGCAGCTTGGACGGACAGATGAACACTGAAGCTTTCTTT.

This chain joins TRBV27 and TRBJ2-2; tentative D call: TRBD2 (5 bases). CDR1 and CDR2 from the germline V gene are MNHEY and SMNVEV (reference sequence). This CDR3 region has 16 residues. With 2 bases removed from V and 0 bases from J, the gap between germline ends came to 10 bases. The DNA of the CDR3 is TGTGCCAGCAGTTTACGGCCGGGGACGAACACCGGGGAGCTGTTTTTT. Translated, it gives CASSLRPGTNTGELFF.

This clone has more than one count but fewer than ten. The V call is TRBV30, the J call TRBJ1-6, with 7 bases aligning to TRBD1. J was trimmed by 4 bases and V by 5 bases; bases with no gene match: 11. The CDR3 contains 16 residues. Germline V gene lookup returns CDR1 GTSNPN and CDR2 SVGIG (reference sequence). The CDR3: CAWVLPDRIYNSPLHF. In nucleotides, the CDR3 is TGTGCCTGGGTTCTACCGGACAGGATATATAATTCACCCCTCCACTTT.

This chain uses TRBV25-1 with TRBJ1-5; D is possibly TRBD1 (6 bases). The CDR3 loop spans 16 amino acids. Trimming took 4 bases from V and 0 from J, leaving 13 bases between them. Germline CDR1 reads MGHDK; CDR2 reads SYGVNS. In DNA form, the CDR3 reads TGTGCCAGCAGTGGTCACAGGGCCTATAGCAATCAGCCCCAGCATTTT. Its protein is CASSGHRAYSNQPQHF.

The J gene is TRBJ2-2, the V gene TRBV18; TRBD2 matches 9 bases. The CDR3 is made up of 16 amino acids. Germline-derived CDR1 and CDR2 are KGHSH and LQKENI. V was pared by 6 bases and J by 2 bases, with 7 bases of the junction left unmatched. The CDR3 DNA reads as TGTGCCAGCTCGCTAGCGGGACCACTCAACACCGGGGAGCTGTTTTTT. Amino acid sequence: CASSLAGPLNTGELFF. Based on the CDR3 plus reference TRBV18 and TRBJ2-2, the full variable domain is NAGVMQNPRHLVRRRGQEARLRCSPMKGHSHVYWYRQLPEEGLKFMVYLQKENIIDESGMPKERFSAEFPKEGPSILRIQQVVRGDSAAYFCASSLAGPLNTGELFFGEGSRLTVL.

The chain links TRBV4-1 to TRBJ1-2; 8 nucleotides match TRBD1. Losses at the gene ends were 4 bases for V and 5 bases for J; bases not matched to a gene: 9. The CDR3 sequence is 15 residues long. Germline CDR1 is MGHRA and CDR2 is YSYEKL. The CDR3 sequence: CASSPTQGGEYGYTF. The CDR3 bases are TGCGCCAGCAGCCCTACACAGGGGGGGGAGTATGGCTACACCTTC.

The genes are TRBV11-1 and TRBJ2-2; TRBD2 aligns across 14 bases. Per the germline V gene, CDR1 is SGHAT and CDR2 is FQDESV (reference sequence). The V segment lost 5 bases and the J segment 2 bases; nucleotides outside the gene matches: 7. The CDR3 is 18 residues long. CDR3 nucleotides: TGTGCCAGCAGCGTGGGACTAGCGGGAGCCTCAAACACCGGGGAGCTGTTTTTT. Protein sequence: CASSVGLAGASNTGELFF.

This clone was found once. This chain's CDR3 is CSVKTGEVTEAFF. Written as DNA, the CDR3 is TGCAGCGTCAAGACAGGGGAGGTGACTGAAGCTTTCTTT. V is TRBV29-1 and J is TRBJ1-1; 8 bases agree with TRBD1. This CDR3 has 13 residues. Germline V gene data show CDR1 as SQVTM and CDR2 as ANQGSEA. V lost 6 bases and J lost 5; bases outside the gene matches: 8.

The chain uses TRBV4-1 and TRBJ2-5; D might be TRBD2 (5 bases). Trimming removed 0 bases from V and 7 bases from J, with 9 bases in between. This CDR3 is 13 amino acids long. Germline V gives CDR1 MGHRA, CDR2 YSYEKL. The DNA of the CDR3 is TGCGCCAGCAGCCAAGATGCGGGTGGGACCCAGTACTTC. Its protein product is CASSQDAGGTQYF.

This chain links TRBV28 with TRBJ1-5, with 9 bases aligning to TRBD1. This CDR3 is built from 14 residues. Per germline, CDR1 MDHEN and CDR2 SYDVKM. With V trimmed by 6 bases and J by 9 bases, 9 bases remained unmatched. CDR3 coding DNA: TGTGCCAGCAGACCCCCACAGGGGGCAAGGCCCCAGCATTTT. It codes for CASRPPQGARPQHF.

J is TRBJ2-3 and V is TRBV6-5, with 10 positions matching TRBD1. Germline V gene lookup returns CDR1 MNHEY and CDR2 SVGAGI. The CDR3 has 15 amino acids. The V gene end was trimmed by 3 bases and the J gene end by 1 base; junction bases not matched to a gene: 1. The CDR3 DNA reads as TGTGCCAGCAGTTATGGGACAGGGGGCACAGATACGCAGTATTTT. Its translation: CASSYGTGGTDTQYF.

The chain employs TRBV2 and TRBJ2-1, with D perhaps matching TRBD1 (6 bases). The V and J ends lost 3 bases and 7 bases respectively, with 10 bases between them. Germline CDR1 SNHLY, CDR2 FYNNEI. The CDR3 has 13 residues. DNA for the CDR3: TGTGCCAGCAGTGATTACGGGACAAATGAGCAGTTCTTC. Its protein product is CASSDYGTNEQFF.

This clone was observed a few times. The V call is TRBV27, the J call TRBJ2-1; D may be TRBD2 (5 bases). The CDR3 length is 13 residues. CDR1 is MNHEY and CDR2 is SMNVEV in the germline V gene (reference sequence). V was pared by 8 bases and J by 8 bases, with 16 bases between. The CDR3 is CASRQVEAHEQFF. CDR3 in DNA: TGTGCCAGCCGACAAGTGGAGGCCCATGAGCAGTTCTTC.

This chain links TRBV6-1 with TRBJ2-2; D is possibly TRBD1 (6 bases). The CDR3 is 16 amino acids. V dropped 2 bases and J dropped 2 bases, with 12 bases sitting between them. CDR1 is MNHNS and CDR2 is SASEGT in the germline V gene. CDR3 nucleotides: TGTGCCAGCAGTGAACTACCGGGGACAAACACCGGGGAGCTGTTTTTT. As protein: CASSELPGTNTGELFF.

V usage is TRBV11-2 and J usage is TRBJ2-1; a weak D match, TRBD2 (6 bases). The V and J ends lost 0 bases and 1 base respectively, with 10 bases between them. CDR3 length: 16 residues. CDR1 is SGHAT, CDR2 FQNNGV, per germline. CDR3 amino acids: CASSLEGGTSYNEQFF. The CDR3 DNA is TGTGCCAGCAGCTTAGAAGGCGGGACGTCCTACAATGAGCAGTTCTTC.

CDR3 sequence: CASSSTGGPEAFF. In DNA, the CDR3 is TGTGCCAGCAGCTCTACAGGGGGCCCTGAAGCTTTCTTT. The chain employs TRBV5-4 and TRBJ1-1; 9 bases fit TRBD1. The germline CDR1 and CDR2 sequences are SGHNT and YYREEE (reference sequence). After removal of 3 bases from V and 6 bases from J, the junction contained 3 bases not matched to a gene. The CDR3 sequence is 13 residues long.

This clone was detected once. The V and J genes are TRBV9 and TRBJ2-1; D possibly corresponds to TRBD2 (6 bases). The CDR3 has 15 residues. V was shortened by 4 bases and J by 4 bases, with 15 bases between the two germline ends. Germline V lookup: CDR1 SGDLS, CDR2 YYNGEE. The CDR3 sequence is CASSPSGASYNEQFF. The CDR3 coding sequence is TGTGCCAGCAGCCCCTCGGGAGCATCTTACAATGAGCAGTTCTTC.

This rearrangement joins TRBV7-2 to TRBJ2-5; TRBD1 agrees at 7 bases. The CDR3 extends over 15 amino acids. With V trimmed by 2 bases and J by 5 bases, 8 bases remained unmatched. CDR1 is SGHTA and CDR2 is FQGNSA in the germline V gene. CDR3 region: CASSLWGQRRETQYF. The CDR3 region has the DNA TGTGCCAGCAGCTTATGGGGACAGCGGCGGGAGACCCAGTACTTC.

V and J are TRBV6-1 and TRBJ2-3; D uncertain. Germline CDR1 reads MNHNS; CDR2 reads SASEGT. The CDR3 spans 11 residues. V lost 5 bases and J 2 bases, leaving 2 bases between the germline ends. This CDR3 is CASSHTDTQYF. DNA of the CDR3: TGTGCCAGCAGTCACACAGATACGCAGTATTTT.

The chain combines TRBV4-1 with TRBJ2-3; TRBD2 agrees at 14 bases. The CDR3 extends over 18 amino acids. From germline, CDR1 is MGHRA and CDR2 YSYEKL. V was pared by 1 base and J by 0 bases, with 3 bases of the junction left unmatched. The CDR3 here is CASSQAGLAGGSTDTQYF. Here the CDR3 DNA reads TGCGCCAGCAGCCAAGCCGGACTAGCGGGGGGCAGCACAGATACGCAGTATTTT.

The chain joins TRBV7-3 to TRBJ2-3, with 10 bases fitting TRBD2. V was pared by 6 bases and J by 1 base, with 1 base of the junction left unmatched. CDR3 size: 14 residues. Germline V lookup: CDR1 SGHTA, CDR2 FQGTGA. The CDR3 protein is CASRLAGGTDTQYF. The CDR3 DNA follows: TGTGCCAGCAGGCTAGCGGGGGGCACAGATACGCAGTATTTT. Complete variable domain (other parts from reference TRBV7-3 and TRBJ2-3): GAGVSQTPSNKVTEKGKYVELRCDPISGHTALYWYRQSLGQGPEFLIYFQGTGAADDSGLPNDRFFAVRPEGSVSTLKIQRTERGDSAVYLCASRLAGGTDTQYFGPGTRLTVL.

The gene calls are TRBV7-3 and TRBJ2-3, with D perhaps matching TRBD1 or TRBD2 (5 bases each). Germline CDR1 is SGHTA and CDR2 is FQGTGA. CDR3 length: 16 residues. V was clipped by 5 bases and J by 2 bases, with 17 bases between them. CDR3 amino acids: CASSPGTFPSTDTQYF. The CDR3 bases are TGTGCCAGCAGCCCCGGGACCTTCCCTTCCACAGATACGCAGTATTTT.

V and J are TRBV19 and TRBJ1-5, with 8 bases that match TRBD1. The CDR3 extends over 14 amino acids. Trimming took 5 bases from V and 6 from J; bases not matched to a gene: 6. The germline V gene has CDR1 LNHDA and CDR2 SQIVND (reference sequence). In DNA, the CDR3 is TGTGCCAGTAGTGGGGACAGGTTCGGTCAGCCCCAGCATTTT. Its translation is CASSGDRFGQPQHF. The variable domain in full, with the rest retrieved from reference TRBV19 and TRBJ1-5, is DGGITQSPKYLFRKEGQNVTLSCEQNLNHDAMYWYRQDPGQGLRLIYYSQIVNDFQKGDIAEGYSVSREKKESFPLTVTSAQKNPTAFYLCASSGDRFGQPQHFGDGTRLSIL.

This chain uses TRBV9 with TRBJ2-5; D possibly corresponds to TRBD2 (5 bases). The CDR3 length is 14 residues. Trimming removed 1 base at V and 5 bases at J, with 12 bases between. Looked up from germline, CDR1 is SGDLS and CDR2 is YYNGEE. CDR3 region: CASSVSSTGETQYF. In nucleotides, the CDR3 is TGTGCCAGCAGCGTATCTTCAACGGGGGAGACCCAGTACTTC.

The gene calls are TRBV5-1 and TRBJ1-4; tentative D call: TRBD1 (5 bases). The germline V and J ends were trimmed by 4 bases and 4 bases, with 11 bases remaining between them. This CDR3 is built from 14 residues. Germline V gene lookup returns CDR1 SGHRS and CDR2 YFSETQ. CDR3 residues: CASSQGTGNEKLFF. Here the CDR3 DNA reads TGCGCCAGCAGCCAAGGGACCGGTAATGAAAAACTGTTTTTT. The complete variable domain, with remaining parts taken from reference TRBV5-1 and TRBJ1-4, reads KAGVTQTPRYLIKTRGQQVTLSCSPISGHRSVSWYQQTPGQGLQFLFEYFSETQRNKGNFPGRFSGRQFSNSRSEMNVSTLELGDSALYLCASSQGTGNEKLFFGSGTQLSVL.

This rearrangement joins TRBV14 to TRBJ2-7; TRBD1 or TRBD2 may be the D gene (5 bases each). The CDR3 has 13 amino acids. Trimming removed 4 bases at V and 3 bases at J, with 10 bases between. Germline lookup yields CDR1 SGHDN and CDR2 FVKESK. This chain's CDR3 is CASSLLGVYEQYF. The CDR3 region has the DNA TGTGCCAGCAGCCTTTTGGGGGTCTACGAGCAGTACTTC.

This clone was observed a handful of times. J is TRBJ2-7 and V is TRBV29-1, with TRBD2 matching over 8 bases. V lost 0 bases and J lost 1; bases outside the gene matches: 8. CDR1 SQVTM and CDR2 ANQGSEA come from the germline V gene. This CDR3 spans 16 amino acids. The CDR3 DNA sequence: TGCAGCGTTGAAGATCGGGGGGGGCCAAATTCCTACGAGCAGTACTTC. Its translation is CSVEDRGGPNSYEQYF.

The CDR3 DNA reads as TGTGCCAGCGTCTATAGCAATCAGCCCCAGCATTTT. Translating it yields CASVYSNQPQHF. The rearrangement uses TRBV6-4 and TRBJ1-5; D is unresolved. Germline-derived CDR1 and CDR2 are MRHNA and SNTAGT. V was trimmed by 8 bases and J by 0 bases, leaving 5 bases between them. The CDR3 is 12 residues long.

V and J are TRBV19 and TRBJ2-5; 12 nucleotides match TRBD2. With V trimmed by 6 bases and J by 5 bases, 7 bases remained unmatched. CDR1 and CDR2 from the germline V gene are LNHDA and SQIVND (reference sequence). This CDR3 is 15 amino acids long. CDR3 region: CASSQLAGGPETQYF. The DNA of the CDR3 is TGTGCCAGTAGCCAACTAGCGGGAGGACCTGAGACCCAGTACTTC.

This chain links TRBV5-1 with TRBJ2-7; D assignment may be TRBD1 or TRBD2 (5 bases each). Trimming stripped 0 bases from V and 3 bases from J, with 10 bases between. Germline V lookup: CDR1 SGHRS, CDR2 YFSETQ. The CDR3 consists of 14 residues. The DNA of the CDR3 is TGCGCCAGCAGCTTGGGAGGGGTCGGCTACGAGCAGTACTTC. Amino acids: CASSLGGVGYEQYF.